This T cell receptor beta chain was recovered during a study of type 1 regulatory T cells. Study in general: T-allo10 is an in vitro-generated, Tr1-enriched CD4 T cell product specific for alloantigen.

About this clonotype itself: Antigen unknown.

The graft donor-derived T-allo10 cells reportedly recognize host alloantigens, are anergic, and suppress alloantigen-specifically. CDR1 is SGHTA, CDR2 FQGNSA, per germline. Deletions cut 6 bases from V and 3 bases from J, with 14 bases between. The CDR3 runs 15 residues. TCRdb re-derived calls from the reads in MiXCR, one entry per CDR3 protein. In the table there are about 68,000 distinct CDR3 sequences, about 62% of which are singletons. This chain links TRBV7-2 with TRBJ2-2; no clear D gene. This clonotype was sampled from a human donor in good health. The sample taken for sequencing was cultured T cells, either the whole culture or a sorted T cell fraction (not recorded which). Sample subset: Tr1-enriched cell product generated in vitro against host alloantigens. The CDR3 DNA reads as TGTGCCAGCAGAAGGGTCGGACCTGACACCGGGGAGCTGTTTTTT. Residues: CASRRVGPDTGELFF. The full variable domain, completed using reference TRBV7-2 and TRBJ2-2, is GAGVSQSPSNKVTEKGKDVELRCDPISGHTALYWYRQSLGQGLEFLIYFQGNSAPDKSGLPSDRFSAERTGGSVSTLTIQRTQQEDSAVYLCASRRVGPDTGELFFGEGSRLTVL.